A selection of T cell receptor beta chains follows, all from one sample in a study of CD8+CD57+ T cells in acquired aplastic anemia. A single record per CDR3 protein comes from TCRdb applying MiXCR to the reads. This sample has roughly 180,000 distinct CDR3 sequences, with approximately 46% found just once. Sequencing was performed on sorted CD4+, CD8+, or CD8+CD57+ T cells (not recorded which) from PBMCs. The source of these receptors is a human donor in good health. CDR3s include the opening cysteine and the closing phenylalanine or tryptophan. D genes are given only for firm matches. Clone size, where shown, is once, few, many, or a class for clones that have expanded.

>TRBJ2-1|TRBV12-3/TRBV12-4|many|-
TGTGCCAGCAGTTTAGGGGTACGGCGATACAATGAGCAGTTCTTC
CASSLGVRRYNEQFF
>TRBJ2-3|TRBV11-2|-|TRBD2
TGTGCCAGCAGCTTAGGAGGACTAGCGGGAGGGAAGACAGATACGCAGTATTTT
CASSLGGLAGGKTDTQYF
>TRBJ2-5|TRBV9|many|TRBD1
TGTGCCAGCAGTCCCGGACAGGACACTATTCAAGAGACCCAGTACTTC
CASSPGQDTIQETQYF
>TRBJ2-1|TRBV18|few|TRBD2
TGTGCCAGCTCACCAGGGAGCGGGAGGGAGCAGTTCTTC
CASSPGSGREQFF
>TRBJ2-7|TRBV9|many|TRBD2
TGTGCCAGCAGCGTAGGAGACCACGGGACTAGCGGGGTCTACGAGCAGTACTTC
CASSVGDHGTSGVYEQYF
>TRBJ2-1|TRBV10-3|few|-
TGTGCCAGCAGGCTTTATCCGGGATCGGGCCTCAATGAGCAGTTCTTC
CASRLYPGSGLNEQFF
>TRBJ1-6|TRBV15|-|-
TGTGCCACCAGCAGAGGGAGACACTCACCCCTCCACTTT
CATSRGRHSPLHF
>TRBJ2-7|TRBV27|many|TRBD1
TGTGCCACACGGACAGGTCAGTACGAGCAGTACTTC
CATRTGQYEQYF
>TRBJ1-4|TRBV19|-|-
TGTGCCAGTAGTATAGCATCTCAGGGGCAAGAAAAACTGTTTTTT
CASSIASQGQEKLFF
>TRBJ1-1|TRBV2|few|-
TGTGCCAGCAGCCGGGCGACTGAAGCTTTCTTT
CASSRATEAFF
>TRBJ1-6|TRBV5-1|once|-
TGCGCCAGCAGCCGGGAGACCAGCACAAATTCACCCCTCCACTTT
CASSRETSTNSPLHF
>TRBJ1-5|TRBV20-1|-|-
TGCAGTGCGAGAGGGGGGGATTGGGCAGGGGAGGTTCAGCCCCAGCATTTT
CSARGGDWAGEVQPQHF
>TRBJ2-1|TRBV29-1|few|-
TGCAGCGTTGGAAACTCCTACAATGAGCAGTTCTTC
CSVGNSYNEQFF
>TRBJ2-1|TRBV27|-|TRBD2
TGTGCCAGCTCTAGACTAGCGGGCTACCAGCAGTTCTTC
CASSRLAGYQQFF
>TRBJ2-5|TRBV4-1|many|-
TGCGCCAGCAGCCAAGTCGGCCGTGGGGGAGTTCGGCAAGAGACCCAGTACTTC
CASSQVGRGGVRQETQYF
>TRBJ2-1|TRBV15|once|-
TGTGCCACCAGCAGAGGGGGGGGACAAACCTACAATGAGCAGTTCTTC
CATSRGGGQTYNEQFF
>TRBJ2-1|TRBV25-1|many|TRBD2
TGTGCCAGCAGTGCTAGCGGGGGATACAATGAGCAGTTCTTC
CASSASGGYNEQFF
>TRBJ2-5|TRBV28|few|TRBD2
TGTGCCAGCAGTTTTCAACTAGCGGGCTTGGGAGAGACCCAGTACTTC
CASSFQLAGLGETQYF
>TRBJ1-3|TRBV24-1|many|-
TGTGCCAAACGTTGGAACACCATATATTTT
CAKRWNTIYF
>TRBJ2-7|TRBV12-3/TRBV12-4|many|TRBD1
TGTGCCAGCAGTACATCCGGGACAGTCTCCTACGAGCAGTACTTC
CASSTSGTVSYEQYF
>TRBJ2-7|TRBV5-1|-|TRBD1
TGCGCCAGCAGCTTGCAGGGACAGGGTTACGAGCAGTACTTC
CASSLQGQGYEQYF
>TRBJ1-1|TRBV7-9|-|-
TGTGCCAGCAGCTTAGAGACGGGGGCCGAAGCTTTCTTT
CASSLETGAEAFF
>TRBJ1-5|TRBV25-1|-|-
TGTGCCAGCAGTGAAGGGGACAATCAGCCCCAGCATTTT
CASSEGDNQPQHF
>TRBJ2-3|TRBV7-2|many|TRBD2
TGTGCCAGCAGCTTGTCCCTAGCGGCAGATACGCAGTATTTT
CASSLSLAADTQYF
>TRBJ2-7|TRBV15|-|-
TGTGCCACCAGCAGGGGGGGCGGGGAGCAGTACTTC
CATSRGGGEQYF
>TRBJ1-5|TRBV7-8|-|-
TGTGCCAGCAGCCGGCTTAGTTCAGGGATGCGTCAGCCCCAGCATTTT
CASSRLSSGMRQPQHF
>TRBJ1-5|TRBV25-1|-|-
TGTGCCAGCAGTGCCCCGGGGGGAATGGACAATCAGCCCCAGCATTTT
CASSAPGGMDNQPQHF
>TRBJ1-2|TRBV11-2|-|TRBD1
TGTGCCAGCAGCCAGGGGGCTGACTATGGCTACACCTTC
CASSQGADYGYTF
>TRBJ1-6|TRBV9|few|-
TGTGCCAGCAGCGTAGCGGTATGGGAAGGGGCTGGGAATTCACCCCTCCACTTT
CASSVAVWEGAGNSPLHF
>TRBJ2-6|TRBV10-3|-|TRBD1
TGTGCCATCAGTGGCCGGGGACAGGGGGCGGCTGGGGCCAACGTCCTGACTTTC
CAISGRGQGAAGANVLTF
>TRBJ1-3|TRBV7-9|many|-
TGTGCCAGCAGCTTAGCGACAGGAAACACCATATATTTT
CASSLATGNTIYF
>TRBJ1-3|TRBV7-9|-|-
TGTGCCAGCAGCTTGGAGCTACTCTCTGGAAACACCATATATTTT
CASSLELLSGNTIYF
>TRBJ1-6|TRBV7-3|few|-
TGTGCCAGCAGCCCCGCCCCTAATTCACCCCTCCACTTT
CASSPAPNSPLHF
>TRBJ1-6|TRBV2|-|-
TGTGCCAGCAGTGAAGGTCGGTCTCAACATTCACCCCTCCACTTT
CASSEGRSQHSPLHF
>TRBJ2-1|TRBV19|-|TRBD2
TGTGCCAGTAGCTGGGCTAGCGGACCCAATGAGCAGTTCTTC
CASSWASGPNEQFF
>TRBJ2-2|TRBV9|many|-
TGTGCCAGCAGCGTAAAACCATCGAACACCGGGGAGCTGTTTTTT
CASSVKPSNTGELFF
>TRBJ1-1|TRBV7-2|many|-
TGTGCCAGCAGCTTAAGGACAGAGACGAACACTGAAGCTTTCTTT
CASSLRTETNTEAFF
>TRBJ1-4|TRBV15|-|TRBD1
TGTGCCACCAGCCCCCAGGGACAGGGAGTGAGGAAACTGTTTTTT
CATSPQGQGVRKLFF
>TRBJ1-5|TRBV10-3|-|TRBD1
TGTGCCATCAGTCCGGGACAGGACAAAGATCAGCCCCAGCATTTT
CAISPGQDKDQPQHF
>TRBJ1-1|TRBV6-4|many|TRBD1
TGTGCCAGCAGTAACAGACAGGGACACACTGAAGCTTTCTTT
CASSNRQGHTEAFF
>TRBJ2-3|TRBV11-2|many|TRBD2
TGTGCCAGCAGCGGTAGGACTAGCGGCCCGGTGGCGCCCGATACGCAGTATTTT
CASSGRTSGPVAPDTQYF
>TRBJ1-4|TRBV6-5|-|TRBD1
TGTGCCAGCAGTTCCGGGACAGGATCCGAAAAACTGTTTTTT
CASSSGTGSEKLFF
>TRBJ1-1|TRBV11-2|once|TRBD1
TGTGCCAGCAGCCCTGGGTTAGGGGAGACAGGGTTCATAGCATGGGCTTTCTTT
CASSPGLGETGFIAWAFF
>TRBJ2-1|TRBV19|-|-
TGTGCCAGTAGTATCAGGGACTACAATGAGCAGTTCTTC
CASSIRDYNEQFF
>TRBJ1-6|TRBV20-1|many|TRBD1
TGCAGTGCTTTGGGCAGGGGGCGCGGTTCACCCCTCCACTTT
CSALGRGRGSPLHF
>TRBJ2-1|TRBV11-1|-|TRBD2
TGTGCCAGCAGCTTAGCTGATAGCGGGAGAGAAGATGAGCAGTTCTTC
CASSLADSGREDEQFF
>TRBJ2-1|TRBV10-3|many|-
TGTGCCATCAGTGGGGACAATGAGCAGTTCTTC
CAISGDNEQFF
>TRBJ1-1|TRBV25-1|-|-
TGTGCCAGCAGTGCTAAGTTCGGGTCCGCTGACACTGAAGCTTTCTTT
CASSAKFGSADTEAFF
>TRBJ2-5|TRBV5-1|-|TRBD1
TGCGCCAGCAGCCCCGGACAGGGTCGAGGGGAGACCCAGTACTTC
CASSPGQGRGETQYF
>TRBJ2-3|TRBV3-1|many|-
TGTGCCAGCAGCAGTAGGACAGATACGCAGTATTTT
CASSSRTDTQYF